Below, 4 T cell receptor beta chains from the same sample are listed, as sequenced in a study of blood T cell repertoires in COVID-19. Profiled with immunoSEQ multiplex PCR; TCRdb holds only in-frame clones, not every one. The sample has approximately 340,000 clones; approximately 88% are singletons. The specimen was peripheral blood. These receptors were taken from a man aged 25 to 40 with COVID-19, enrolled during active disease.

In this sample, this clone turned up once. CDR3 protein: CAISDPTTTDRGFYNEQFF. The CDR3 region has the DNA TGTGCCATCAGTGACCCCACGACCACAGACAGGGGATTCTACAATGAGCAGTTCTTC. V usage is TRBV10-3 and J usage is TRBJ2-1; 8 bases are a match to TRBD1. Germline CDR1 reads ENHRY; CDR2 reads SYGVKD. V trimming: 3 bases; J trimming: 3 bases; junction bases outside the gene matches: 16. The CDR3 is made up of 19 amino acids.

The chain's CDR3 is CASTSGRAVSEQYF. The CDR3 DNA reads as TGCGCCAGCACTAGCGGGAGGGCTGTCAGCGAGCAGTACTTC. The J gene is TRBJ2-7, the V gene TRBV5-1; 12 bases match TRBD2. The CDR3 loop spans 14 amino acids. CDR1 is SGHRS and CDR2 is YFSETQ in the germline V gene. V shed 6 bases, J shed 6 bases, and the junction held 7 bases outside the gene matches.

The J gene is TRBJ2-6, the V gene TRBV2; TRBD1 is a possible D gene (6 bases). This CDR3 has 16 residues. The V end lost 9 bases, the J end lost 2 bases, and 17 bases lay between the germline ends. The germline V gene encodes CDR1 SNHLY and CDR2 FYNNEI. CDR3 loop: CASQITGFAGANVLTF. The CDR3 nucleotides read TGTGCCAGTCAAATTACAGGGTTTGCTGGGGCCAACGTCCTGACTTTC.

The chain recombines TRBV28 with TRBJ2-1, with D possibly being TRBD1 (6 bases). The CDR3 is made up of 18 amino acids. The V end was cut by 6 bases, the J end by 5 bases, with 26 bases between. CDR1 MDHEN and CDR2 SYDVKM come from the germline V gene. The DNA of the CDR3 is TGTGCCAGCAGCTCCTCCTACTACACAGGGCCCCCTCACAATGAGCAGTTCTTC. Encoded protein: CASSSSYYTGPPHNEQFF.